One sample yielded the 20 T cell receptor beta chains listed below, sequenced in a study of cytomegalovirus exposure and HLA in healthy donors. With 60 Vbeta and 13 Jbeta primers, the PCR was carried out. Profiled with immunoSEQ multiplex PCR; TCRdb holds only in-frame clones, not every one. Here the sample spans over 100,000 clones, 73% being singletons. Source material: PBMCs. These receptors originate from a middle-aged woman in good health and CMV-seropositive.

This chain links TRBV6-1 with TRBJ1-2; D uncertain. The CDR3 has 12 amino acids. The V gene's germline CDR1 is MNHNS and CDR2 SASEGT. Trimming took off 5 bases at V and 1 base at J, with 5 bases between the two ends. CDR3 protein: CASSLVNYGYTF. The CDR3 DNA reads TGTGCCAGCAGTTTAGTTAACTATGGCTACACCTTC.

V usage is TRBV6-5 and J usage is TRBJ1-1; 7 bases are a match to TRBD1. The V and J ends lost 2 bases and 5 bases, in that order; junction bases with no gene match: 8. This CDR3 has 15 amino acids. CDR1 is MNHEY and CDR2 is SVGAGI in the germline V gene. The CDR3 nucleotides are TGTGCCAGCAGTTACAATCAGGGGGTTCAGACTGAAGCTTTCTTT. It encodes CASSYNQGVQTEAFF.

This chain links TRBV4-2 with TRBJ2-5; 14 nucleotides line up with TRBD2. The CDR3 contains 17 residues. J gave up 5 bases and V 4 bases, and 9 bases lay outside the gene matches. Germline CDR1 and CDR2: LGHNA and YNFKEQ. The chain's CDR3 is CASSLQTSGGVSETQYF. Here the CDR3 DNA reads TGTGCCAGCAGCCTTCAGACTAGCGGGGGGGTGTCGGAGACCCAGTACTTC.

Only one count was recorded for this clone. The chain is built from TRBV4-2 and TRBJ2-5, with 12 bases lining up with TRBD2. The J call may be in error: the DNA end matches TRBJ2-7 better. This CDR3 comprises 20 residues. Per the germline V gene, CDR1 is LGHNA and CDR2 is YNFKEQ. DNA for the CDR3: TGTGCCAGCAGCCATCTAGGACTGTCGACTAGCGGGGGAAGCTCCTACGAGCAGTACTTC. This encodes CASSHLGLSTSGGSSYEQYF.

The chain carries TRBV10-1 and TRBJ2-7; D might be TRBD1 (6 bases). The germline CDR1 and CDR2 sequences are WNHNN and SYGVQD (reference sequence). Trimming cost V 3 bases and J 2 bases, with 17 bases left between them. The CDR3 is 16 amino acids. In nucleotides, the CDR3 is TGCGCCAGCAGTGATAACTGTCCAGGGGTGCCCTACGAGCAGTACTTC. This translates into CASSDNCPGVPYEQYF.

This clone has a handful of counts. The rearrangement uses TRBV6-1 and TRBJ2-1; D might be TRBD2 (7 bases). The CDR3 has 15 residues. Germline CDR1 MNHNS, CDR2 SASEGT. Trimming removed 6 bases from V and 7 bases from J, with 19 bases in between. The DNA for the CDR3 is TGTGCCAGCAGAGAGAGGGGGGGCCAAGGGAATGAGCAGTTCTTC. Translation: CASRERGGQGNEQFF.

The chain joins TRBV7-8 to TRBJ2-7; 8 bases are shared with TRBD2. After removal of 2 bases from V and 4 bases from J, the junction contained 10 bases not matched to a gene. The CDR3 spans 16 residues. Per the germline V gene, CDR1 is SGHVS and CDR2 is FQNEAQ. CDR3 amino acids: CASSLIPPGGAYEQYF. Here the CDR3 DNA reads TGTGCCAGCAGCTTAATTCCCCCCGGGGGGGCTTACGAGCAGTACTTC.

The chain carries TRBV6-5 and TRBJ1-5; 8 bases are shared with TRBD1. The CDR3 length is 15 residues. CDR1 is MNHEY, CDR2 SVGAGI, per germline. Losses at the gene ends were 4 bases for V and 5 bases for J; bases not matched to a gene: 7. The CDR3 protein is CASSSLPGGDQPQHF. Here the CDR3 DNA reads TGTGCCAGCAGTTCCCTGCCAGGGGGCGATCAGCCCCAGCATTTT.

CDR3 DNA: TGTGCCAGCAGCGTTACAGGGGACAATTCACCCCTCCACTTT. This gives the protein CASSVTGDNSPLHF. This chain connects TRBV9 to TRBJ1-6; 7 bases match TRBD1. V was clipped by 2 bases and J by 7 bases; unmatched bases: 3. Germline CDR1 is SGDLS and CDR2 is YYNGEE. The CDR3 extends over 14 amino acids.

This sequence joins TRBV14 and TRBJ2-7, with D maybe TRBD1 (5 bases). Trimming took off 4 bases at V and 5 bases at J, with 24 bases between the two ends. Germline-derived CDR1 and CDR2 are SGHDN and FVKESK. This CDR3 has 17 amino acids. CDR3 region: CASSRRQLTQIVNEQYF. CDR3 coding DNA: TGTGCCAGCAGCCGTCGACAGCTAACTCAAATCGTCAACGAGCAGTACTTC. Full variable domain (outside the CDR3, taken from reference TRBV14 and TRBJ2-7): EAGVTQFPSHSVIEKGQTVTLRCDPISGHDNLYWYRRVMGKEIKFLLHFVKESKQDESGMPNNRFLAERTGGTYSTLKVQPAELEDSGVYFCASSRRQLTQIVNEQYFGPGTRLTVT.

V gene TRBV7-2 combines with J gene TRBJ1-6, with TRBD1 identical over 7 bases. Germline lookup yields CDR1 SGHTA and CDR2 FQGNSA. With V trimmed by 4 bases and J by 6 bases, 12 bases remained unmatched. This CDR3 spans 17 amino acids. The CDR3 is CASSSLGGGDSNSPLHF. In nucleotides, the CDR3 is TGTGCCAGCAGCTCATTAGGCGGGGGGGACAGTAATTCACCCCTCCACTTT.

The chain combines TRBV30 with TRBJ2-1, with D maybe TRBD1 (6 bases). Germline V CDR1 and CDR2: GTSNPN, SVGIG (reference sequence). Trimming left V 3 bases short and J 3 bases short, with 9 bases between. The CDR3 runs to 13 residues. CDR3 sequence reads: CAWSSGDYNEQFF. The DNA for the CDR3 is TGTGCCTGGAGCTCAGGGGACTACAATGAGCAGTTCTTC.

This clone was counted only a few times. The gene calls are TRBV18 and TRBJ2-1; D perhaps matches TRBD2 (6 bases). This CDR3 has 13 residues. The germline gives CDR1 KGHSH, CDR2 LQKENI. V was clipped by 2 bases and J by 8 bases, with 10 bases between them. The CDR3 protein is CASSPGGMHEQFF. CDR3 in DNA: TGTGCCAGCTCACCAGGAGGGATGCATGAGCAGTTCTTC.

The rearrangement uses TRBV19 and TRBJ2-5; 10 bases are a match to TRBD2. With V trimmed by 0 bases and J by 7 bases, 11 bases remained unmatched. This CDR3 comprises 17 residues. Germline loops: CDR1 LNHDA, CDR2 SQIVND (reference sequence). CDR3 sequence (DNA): TGTGCCAGTAGTATAGAGGGCCTAGCGGGGGCCCGAGGGACCCAGTACTTC. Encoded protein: CASSIEGLAGARGTQYF.

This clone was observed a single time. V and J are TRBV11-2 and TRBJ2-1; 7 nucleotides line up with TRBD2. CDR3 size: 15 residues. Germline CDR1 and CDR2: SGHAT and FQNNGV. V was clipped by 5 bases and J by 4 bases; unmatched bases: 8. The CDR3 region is CASSRGLDDYNEQFF. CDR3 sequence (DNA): TGTGCCAGCAGCCGCGGACTAGACGATTACAATGAGCAGTTCTTC.

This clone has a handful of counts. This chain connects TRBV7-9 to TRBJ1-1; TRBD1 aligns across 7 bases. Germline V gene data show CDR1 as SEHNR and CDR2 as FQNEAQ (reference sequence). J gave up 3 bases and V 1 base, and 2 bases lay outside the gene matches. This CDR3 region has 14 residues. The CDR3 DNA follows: TGTGCCAGCAGCTTAGTGCAGGGGGACACTGAAGCTTTCTTT. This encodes CASSLVQGDTEAFF.

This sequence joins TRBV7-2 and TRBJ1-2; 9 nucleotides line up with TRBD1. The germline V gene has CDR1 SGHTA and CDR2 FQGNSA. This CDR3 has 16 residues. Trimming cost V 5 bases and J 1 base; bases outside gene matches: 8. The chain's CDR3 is CASSNRQGGINYGYTF. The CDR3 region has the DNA TGTGCCAGCAGCAATCGACAGGGGGGGATTAACTATGGCTACACCTTC.

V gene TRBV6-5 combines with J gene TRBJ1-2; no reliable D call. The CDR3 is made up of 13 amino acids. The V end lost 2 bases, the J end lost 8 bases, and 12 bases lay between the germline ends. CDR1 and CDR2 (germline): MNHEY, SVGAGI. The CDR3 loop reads CASSYERTGGYTF. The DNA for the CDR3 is TGTGCCAGCAGTTACGAAAGGACTGGAGGCTACACCTTC.

The CDR3 region has the DNA TGTGCCAGTAGTATGGGGGCCTCTAATTCACCCCTCCACTTT. Translating gives CASSMGASNSPLHF. The chain links TRBV19 to TRBJ1-6; weak D call: TRBD1 (6 bases). Between the trimmed V and J ends, which lost 3 bases and 6 bases, there was a span of 9 bases. The CDR3 has 14 amino acids. CDR1 is LNHDA, CDR2 SQIVND, per germline (reference sequence).

The CDR3 DNA reads TGTGCCAGCAGCTGGAGGGTAGCAATCTCTATGAACACTGAAGCTTTCTTT. It encodes CASSWRVAISMNTEAFF. The chain has TRBV5-6 and TRBJ1-1; D not certain. Trimming took 3 bases from V and 0 from J, leaving 18 bases between them. The germline CDR1 and CDR2 sequences are SGHDT and YYEEEE. The CDR3 spans 17 residues.